Below are 23 T cell receptor beta chains sequenced from a single sample in a study of cytomegalovirus exposure and HLA in healthy donors. The PCR had 60 Vbeta and 13 Jbeta primers. This table comes from immunoSEQ multiplex PCR, and its TCRdb copy is limited to in-frame clones, with some not included. The repertoire shows 150,000 to 200,000 clones; the top ten hold approximately 0.82%. The specimen sequenced was PBMCs. The receptor source for this set is a woman between 18 and 29 years old in good health and CMV-seropositive.

V is TRBV27 and J is TRBJ1-1, with 8 bases aligning to TRBD1. The CDR3 is 14 amino acids. From germline, CDR1 is MNHEY and CDR2 SMNVEV (reference sequence). J lost 5 bases, V lost 5 bases, and 7 bases had no gene match. DNA of the CDR3: TGTGCCAGCAGTCCAGACAGGGGCGGGACTGAAGCTTTCTTT. The encoded protein is CASSPDRGGTEAFF.

The V call is TRBV11-2, the J call TRBJ2-3; tentatively, D is TRBD1 (5 bases). V lost 2 bases, J lost 2 bases, and 11 bases lay in between. CDR1 is SGHAT and CDR2 is FQNNGV in the germline V gene. CDR3 length equals 15 residues. The CDR3 reads CASSLMGLTTDTQYF. For the CDR3, the DNA is TGTGCCAGCAGCTTAATGGGGCTAACCACAGATACGCAGTATTTT.

The chain has TRBV6-1 and TRBJ2-1, with 8 positions matching TRBD2. Germline CDR1 MNHNS, CDR2 SASEGT. V was clipped by 5 bases and J by 3 bases; unmatched bases: 3. The CDR3 is 14 amino acids. CDR3 sequence reads: CASSSGRVYNEQFF. DNA for the CDR3: TGTGCCAGCAGTAGCGGGAGAGTCTACAATGAGCAGTTCTTC.

The rearrangement links TRBV30 to TRBJ1-1, with 7 bases aligning to TRBD1. CDR1 GTSNPN and CDR2 SVGIG come from the germline V gene (reference sequence). The CDR3 contains 13 residues. The junction had 6 bases not matched to a gene; V was cut back by 6 bases and J by 2 bases. The CDR3 sequence is CACQTGINTEAFF. The CDR3 DNA reads as TGTGCCTGCCAGACAGGGATTAACACTGAAGCTTTCTTT. Filled out from reference TRBV30 and TRBJ1-1, the complete variable domain reads SQTIHQWPATLVQPVGSPLSLECTVEGTSNPNLYWYRQAAGRGLQLLFYSVGIGQISSEVPQNLSASRPQDRQFILSSKKLLLSDSGFYLCACQTGINTEAFFGQGTRLTVV.

The genes are TRBV11-2 and TRBJ2-2; 12 bases match TRBD2. This CDR3 region has 16 residues. Germline V gene lookup returns CDR1 SGHAT and CDR2 FQNNGV. Unmatched junction bases numbered 5, after V lost 5 bases and J lost 4 bases. Written as DNA, the CDR3 is TGTGCCAGCAGCCGTCCGGGACTAGCGGGCACCGGGGAGCTGTTTTTT. It encodes CASSRPGLAGTGELFF.

The chain has TRBV11-2 and TRBJ1-4; 9 positions match TRBD1. The CDR3 is made up of 16 amino acids. The junction had 10 bases not matched to a gene; V was cut back by 5 bases and J by 6 bases. The germline V gene has CDR1 SGHAT and CDR2 FQNNGV. CDR3: CASSPRLQGAHEKLFF. The CDR3 nucleotides are TGTGCCAGCAGCCCCCGATTACAGGGGGCTCATGAAAAACTGTTTTTT.

The chain combines TRBV4-2 with TRBJ2-5, with 11 bases fitting TRBD2. The J call may be wrong; the DNA end is better matched by TRBJ2-7. CDR3 length: 14 amino acids. Per germline, CDR1 LGHNA and CDR2 YNFKEQ. CDR3 nucleotides: TGTGCCAGCAGCCAAGTAGCGGGAGGGAACGAGCAGTACTTC. Encoded protein: CASSQVAGGNEQYF.

CDR3 residues: CASSESGRGTQYF. The CDR3, as DNA: TGCGCCAGCAGTGAGTCGGGCCGGGGGACCCAGTACTTC. This chain links TRBV10-1 with TRBJ2-5, with a tentative D call TRBD2 (5 bases). Germline loops: CDR1 WNHNN, CDR2 SYGVQD (reference sequence). Trimming shortened V by 0 bases and J by 7 bases, and 9 bases separated the two germline ends. This CDR3 contains 13 residues.

The gene calls are TRBV11-2 and TRBJ1-6; D is unclear. V was cut by 5 bases and J by 0 bases, with 14 bases left in between. Germline V gene sequence: CDR1 SGHAT, CDR2 FQNNGV. The CDR3 totals 17 residues. The chain's CDR3 is CASSPGGSSSYNSPLHF. CDR3 sequence (DNA): TGTGCCAGCAGCCCCGGAGGATCGAGCTCCTATAATTCACCCCTCCACTTT.

The chain joins TRBV27 to TRBJ1-4, with 10 bases that match TRBD1. CDR1 is MNHEY and CDR2 is SMNVEV in the germline V gene (reference sequence). The ends lost 3 bases at V and 8 bases at J; junction bases unmatched: 6. The CDR3 has 15 residues. The CDR3 loop is CASSLTGGRREKLFF. The CDR3 region has the DNA TGTGCCAGCAGTTTGACAGGGGGCCGACGGGAAAAACTGTTTTTT. Using reference TRBV27 and TRBJ1-4 for the parts outside the CDR3, the full variable domain is EAQVTQNPRYLITVTGKKLTVTCSQNMNHEYMSWYRQDPGLGLRQIYYSMNVEVTDKGDVPEGYKVSRKEKRNFPLILESPSPNQTSLYFCASSLTGGRREKLFFGSGTQLSVL.

The chain uses TRBV5-1 and TRBJ2-1, with 9 bases fitting TRBD2. The CDR3 consists of 15 residues. Germline-derived CDR1 and CDR2 are SGHRS and YFSETQ. The V and J ends lost 1 base and 10 bases, in that order; junction bases with no gene match: 9. This CDR3 is CASSLNAGGPWEQFF. The CDR3 DNA reads TGCGCCAGCAGCTTGAATGCGGGAGGGCCTTGGGAGCAGTTCTTC.

This chain links TRBV5-1 with TRBJ1-1; possible D gene TRBD1, 6 bases. Deletions cut 3 bases from V and 2 bases from J, with 17 bases between. Germline CDR1 SGHRS, CDR2 YFSETQ. CDR3 length: 16 residues. The CDR3 coding sequence is TGCGCCAGCAGCTCCTCCTCCGGGACACCTAACACTGAAGCTTTCTTT. This translates into CASSSSSGTPNTEAFF.

The CDR3 loop is CASSSGLAGSYNEQFF. The DNA of the CDR3 is TGCGCCAGCAGCTCCGGATTAGCGGGCTCCTACAATGAGCAGTTCTTC. The chain has TRBV5-1 and TRBJ2-1, with TRBD2 matching over 7 bases. The CDR3 is 16 amino acids. Germline V CDR1 and CDR2: SGHRS, YFSETQ. J lost 0 bases, V lost 3 bases, and 6 bases had no gene match.

This rearrangement joins TRBV5-1 to TRBJ2-5, with a tentative D call TRBD2 (6 bases). The germline gives CDR1 SGHRS, CDR2 YFSETQ. The CDR3 loop spans 16 amino acids. The V end was cut by 0 bases, the J end by 2 bases, with 14 bases between. This CDR3 reads CASSLARASVQETQYF. For the CDR3, the DNA is TGCGCCAGCAGCTTGGCAAGGGCTAGCGTGCAAGAGACCCAGTACTTC.

CDR3 sequence (DNA): TGTGCCAGCGACAGATTTAACTATGGCTACACCTTC. It yields the protein CASDRFNYGYTF. The chain combines TRBV6-1 with TRBJ1-2, with a possible D match to TRBD1 (5 bases). The CDR3 length is 12 residues. Trimming cost V 8 bases and J 1 base, with 8 bases left between them. Looked up from germline, CDR1 is MNHNS and CDR2 is SASEGT.

V gene TRBV18 combines with J gene TRBJ1-3; TRBD1 aligns across 7 bases. The junction had 0 bases not matched to a gene; V was cut back by 4 bases and J by 0 bases. Germline lookup yields CDR1 KGHSH and CDR2 LQKENI. The CDR3 contains 14 residues. In DNA, the CDR3 is TGTGCCAGCTCACAGGGGGCCTCTGGAAACACCATATATTTT. As protein: CASSQGASGNTIYF.

This chain connects TRBV28 to TRBJ2-7; 7 bases are a match to TRBD2. Per germline, CDR1 MDHEN and CDR2 SYDVKM. Losses at the gene ends were 2 bases for V and 11 bases for J; bases not matched to a gene: 9. This CDR3 has 13 residues. CDR3 loop: CASSLAGVGEKYF. In nucleotides, the CDR3 is TGTGCCAGCAGTTTAGCGGGGGTGGGGGAAAAGTACTTC.

This chain connects TRBV19 to TRBJ1-1; D unclear. Looked up from germline, CDR1 is LNHDA and CDR2 is SQIVND (reference sequence). The CDR3 has 14 amino acids. The V gene lost 5 bases and the J gene lost 3 bases, with 13 bases spanning the gap. The CDR3: CASSYTYRDTEAFF. CDR3 DNA sequence: TGTGCCAGTAGTTACACCTACCGGGACACTGAAGCTTTCTTT.

The V call is TRBV19, the J call TRBJ1-4, with TRBD1 identical over 9 bases. The length of the CDR3 is 15 residues. After removal of 6 bases from V and 6 bases from J, the junction contained 8 bases not matched to a gene. Per the germline V gene, CDR1 is LNHDA and CDR2 is SQIVND (reference sequence). The CDR3 region is CASRRRQGGDEKLFF. The CDR3 coding sequence is TGTGCCAGTAGAAGACGACAGGGGGGAGATGAAAAACTGTTTTTT. The variable domain in full, completed from reference TRBV19 and TRBJ1-4, reads DGGITQSPKYLFRKEGQNVTLSCEQNLNHDAMYWYRQDPGQGLRLIYYSQIVNDFQKGDIAEGYSVSREKKESFPLTVTSAQKNPTAFYLCASRRRQGGDEKLFFGSGTQLSVL.

The chain employs TRBV12-5 and TRBJ1-3, with D unclear. Trimming cost V 8 bases and J 9 bases, with 17 bases left between them. The germline V gene has CDR1 LGHNT and CDR2 FRNRAP. This CDR3 contains 13 residues. This CDR3 is CASMRERRSTIYF. For the CDR3, the DNA is TGTGCTAGTATGCGGGAGAGGAGAAGCACCATATATTTT.

The chain carries TRBV28 and TRBJ1-4; 10 nucleotides align to TRBD1. Germline V gives CDR1 MDHEN, CDR2 SYDVKM. Trimming cost V 6 bases and J 7 bases; bases outside gene matches: 11. This CDR3 is 16 amino acids long. CDR3 sequence (DNA): TGTGCCAGCAGCCAGTGGGGGGACAGGGGAGGTGAAAAACTGTTTTTT. Residues: CASSQWGDRGGEKLFF.

This chain uses TRBV2 with TRBJ2-1; 11 bases match TRBD1. The CDR3 covers 14 residues. The J segment lost 7 bases and the V segment lost 6 bases, leaving 5 bases of the junction unmatched. Germline V CDR1 and CDR2: SNHLY, FYNNEI. Here the CDR3 reads CASSRDRGGNEQFF. The CDR3 nucleotides are TGTGCCAGCAGCCGGGACAGGGGGGGGAATGAGCAGTTCTTC.

V and J are TRBV19 and TRBJ2-7; 8 bases line up with TRBD2. The trim removed 3 bases at V and 1 base at J, leaving 8 bases unmatched. Looked up from germline, CDR1 is LNHDA and CDR2 is SQIVND (reference sequence). The CDR3 runs to 16 residues. The DNA for the CDR3 is TGTGCCAGTAGTATTACTCAAGCGGGAGTGTCCTACGAGCAGTACTTC. Translation: CASSITQAGVSYEQYF.